A single sample gave rise to the 2 T cell receptor beta chains below, sequenced in a study of stem cell transplantation in POMP-related autoinflammatory disease. Libraries were prepared by immunoSEQ multiplex PCR; TCRdb keeps only in-frame clonotypes and omits some of them. The profile shows around 9,000 clones, roughly 85% of them singletons. The sequencing here drew on CD8+ T cells from PBMCs, taken after stem cell transplantation. Source of these receptors: a human patient with POMP-related autoinflammation and immune dysregulation (PRAID). The graft donor may be the source of some T cells.

The chain links TRBV4-1 to TRBJ1-1; D is ambiguous. Per the germline V gene, CDR1 is MGHRA and CDR2 is YSYEKL. Deletions cut 2 bases from V and 0 bases from J, with 16 bases between. The CDR3 contains 17 residues. The CDR3 spells CASSQPTIGRVNTEAFF. CDR3 coding DNA: TGCGCCAGCAGCCAACCTACCATCGGGCGAGTGAACACTGAAGCTTTCTTT.

The V gene is TRBV5-6, the J gene TRBJ2-7; 7 nucleotides agree with TRBD1. The germline CDR1 and CDR2 sequences are SGHDT and YYEEEE. The V and J ends lost 4 bases and 3 bases, in that order; junction bases with no gene match: 4. This CDR3 has 13 amino acids. The CDR3 region has the DNA TGTGCCAGCAGCATGACAGGGAACTACGAGCAGTACGTC. This codes for CASSMTGNYEQYV.